Below, 29 T cell receptor beta chains from the same sample are listed, as sequenced in a study of regulatory T cells in long-lasting Graves disease. Arm-PCR of CDR3 regions with iRepertoire HTBI primers generated TCR beta libraries. Via MiXCR, TCRdb re-called the multiplex PCR reads, giving one row per CDR3 protein. The sample contains some 500,000 distinct CDR3 sequences, around 16% of which appear only once. Time point denoted: newly diagnosed GD, antithyroid drugs for less than 3 months. The TCR library was made from RNA that had been extracted from PBMCs in TRIzol. These sequences were also reported in another study, on T cells in Graves' hyperthyroidism and ophthalmopathy.

Sequencing was performed on peripheral blood mononuclear cells (PBMCs), taken at new diagnosis, from a patient treated with antithyroid drugs. The receptors here all came from a woman in her forties or fifties with Graves disease.

The CDR3 DNA follows: TGTGCCAGCAGCCGGCAGGGGGTGATGGATACGCAGTATTTT. Translated, it gives CASSRQGVMDTQYF. This chain links TRBV14 with TRBJ2-3; 7 bases align to TRBD1. V lost 4 bases to trimming and J lost 6 bases; unmatched junction nucleotides: 7. Germline assignment: CDR1 SGHDN and CDR2 FVKESK. The CDR3 spans 14 residues.

This clonotype was counted a few times. This chain connects TRBV20-1 to TRBJ1-2; D possibly corresponds to TRBD1 (6 bases). The germline V gene encodes CDR1 DFQATT and CDR2 SNEGSKA (reference sequence). V was clipped by 3 bases and J by 4 bases, with 18 bases between them. CDR3 length: 15 residues. In DNA, the CDR3 is TGCAGTGCTAGGGGGTCCAGCCAGGGGATCTATGGCTACACCTTC. It is translated as CSARGSSQGIYGYTF.

This clonotype has only a few counts. V and J are TRBV7-9 and TRBJ2-3; 7 bases are shared with TRBD1. V dropped 7 bases and J dropped 1; count of bases not matched to a gene: 14. The CDR3 covers 17 residues. Germline V lookup: CDR1 SEHNR, CDR2 FQNEAQ (reference sequence). The CDR3 region has the DNA TGTGCCAGCACCTCAGGGACAGCCTTTTACCGCACAGATACGCAGTATTTT. Encoded protein: CASTSGTAFYRTDTQYF.

This clonotype occurred many times. The chain links TRBV7-9 to TRBJ2-1; TRBD2 agrees at 8 bases. The CDR3 is made up of 15 amino acids. V shed 6 bases and J 5 bases; nucleotides not matched to a gene: 9. Germline CDR1 reads SEHNR; CDR2 reads FQNEAQ (reference sequence). The DNA for the CDR3 is TGTGCCAGCAGTTTTAGCGGGATTGGGGACAATGAGCAGTTCTTC. Protein: CASSFSGIGDNEQFF.

This rearrangement joins TRBV5-4 to TRBJ1-4; D remains ambiguous. This CDR3 has 14 residues. V lost 4 bases to trimming and J lost 10 bases, with 17 bases between them. Germline CDR1 and CDR2: SGHNT and YYREEE (reference sequence). The CDR3 sequence: CASSHYEPVAKLFF. CDR3 bases: TGTGCCAGCAGCCACTATGAGCCCGTGGCAAAACTGTTTTTT.

In its sample, this clonotype was seen a few times. The chain recombines TRBV5-1 with TRBJ1-2; D is undetermined. This CDR3 is built from 13 residues. Germline values: CDR1 SGHRS, CDR2 YFSETQ. The V and J ends lost 4 bases and 5 bases respectively, with 12 bases between them. The CDR3 region has the DNA TGCGCCAGCAGCCAGTCCGGCCCGTATGGCTACACCTTC. It specifies CASSQSGPYGYTF.

A single count supports this clonotype. The rearrangement uses TRBV5-1 and TRBJ2-3, with D maybe TRBD1 (6 bases). Trimming shortened V by 1 base and J by 2 bases, and 8 bases separated the two germline ends. Germline lookup yields CDR1 SGHRS and CDR2 YFSETQ. This CDR3 region has 14 residues. The CDR3 DNA reads as TGCGCCAGCAGCTTGCAGGGGACCACAGATACGCAGTATTTT. This codes for CASSLQGTTDTQYF.

This clonotype showed up many times. This chain links TRBV7-8 with TRBJ1-2; no definite D call. The length of the CDR3 is 14 residues. CDR1 is SGHVS, CDR2 FQNEAQ, per germline. Trimming stripped 0 bases from V and 4 bases from J, with 9 bases between. CDR3 sequence: CASSLASTTYGYTF. The CDR3 DNA follows: TGTGCCAGCAGCTTAGCGTCCACCACCTATGGCTACACCTTC.

The genes are TRBV29-1 and TRBJ2-1, with TRBD2 matching over 7 bases. CDR3 size: 14 residues. V lost 7 bases, J lost 4 bases, and 10 bases stayed unmatched. Germline CDR1 SQVTM, CDR2 ANQGSEA. This chain's CDR3 is CSAEGRGTYNEQFF. For the CDR3, the DNA is TGCAGCGCCGAGGGGCGGGGGACTTACAATGAGCAGTTCTTC.

This chain connects TRBV4-1 to TRBJ1-2; D possibly corresponds to TRBD1 (5 bases). V was shortened by 4 bases and J by 3 bases, with 18 bases between the two germline ends. CDR3 length: 16 amino acids. Germline assignment: CDR1 MGHRA and CDR2 YSYEKL. CDR3 in amino acids: CASSPLPIRGDYGYTF. The DNA of the CDR3 is TGCGCCAGCAGCCCCCTCCCTATTAGGGGCGACTATGGCTACACCTTC.

This clonotype was seen many times. The chain couples TRBV2 to TRBJ1-1, with 10 bases lining up with TRBD1. The CDR3 spans 13 residues. Germline CDR1 and CDR2: SNHLY and FYNNEI. V lost 11 bases, J lost 5 bases, and 8 bases stayed unmatched. The CDR3 is CAARDRGETEAFF. CDR3 sequence (DNA): TGTGCCGCGAGGGACAGGGGAGAAACTGAAGCTTTCTTT.

This clonotype has only a few counts. The rearrangement uses TRBV7-2 and TRBJ1-6, with D possibly TRBD1 on 5 matching bases. The CDR3 has 16 residues. CDR1 and CDR2 from the germline V gene are SGHTA and FQGNSA. Trimming removed 0 bases at V and 4 bases at J, with 10 bases between. The CDR3 bases are TGTGCCAGCAGCTTAGCCTTGACAGCTTATAATTCACCCCTCCACTTT. Translated: CASSLALTAYNSPLHF.

There are many counts of this clonotype. This chain connects TRBV3-1 to TRBJ1-2; unclear D gene. The CDR3 has 14 amino acids. Germline V lookup: CDR1 LGHDT, CDR2 YNNKEL (reference sequence). V lost 1 base and J 8 bases, leaving 14 bases between the germline ends. CDR3 region: CASSQGHITAGYTF. In DNA, the CDR3 is TGTGCCAGCAGCCAAGGACATATAACGGCCGGCTACACCTTC. Drawing the rest from reference TRBV3-1 and TRBJ1-2, the complete variable domain is DTAVSQTPKYLVTQMGNDKSIKCEQNLGHDTMYWYKQDSKKFLKIMFSYNNKELIINETVPNRFSPKSPDKAHLNLHINSLELGDSAVYFCASSQGHITAGYTFGSGTRLTVV.

This clonotype was counted many times. The rearrangement links TRBV4-1 to TRBJ1-6, with TRBD1 as a possible D gene (6 bases). The V and J ends lost 3 bases and 10 bases respectively, with 19 bases between them. CDR1 and CDR2 (germline): MGHRA, YSYEKL. This CDR3 has 16 amino acids. The CDR3 DNA reads TGCGCCAGCAGCCAGTTCGTCAGCAGTACAGGGTCACCCCTCCACTTT. It specifies CASSQFVSSTGSPLHF.

This clonotype was found once. The J gene is TRBJ2-3, the V gene TRBV6-1; D is possibly TRBD2 (6 bases). The last part of the DNA fits TRBJ2-7 better; the J call may be wrong. Germline V gene sequence: CDR1 MNHNS, CDR2 SASEGT. The CDR3 consists of 12 residues. The CDR3 DNA is TGTGCCAGCGATGGGGGGTACAATGAGCAGTACTTC. This codes for CASDGGYNEQYF.

V and J are TRBV27 and TRBJ2-1; D gene ambiguous. Germline CDR1 MNHEY, CDR2 SMNVEV (reference sequence). The length of the CDR3 is 14 residues. V lost 3 bases, J lost 3 bases, and 9 bases lay in between. In DNA form, the CDR3 reads TGTGCCAGCAGTTTGGCCTCAAACTACAATGAGCAGTTCTTC. Encoded protein: CASSLASNYNEQFF.

The chain joins TRBV7-9 to TRBJ1-5; weak D call: TRBD1 (6 bases). With 5 bases removed from V and 3 bases from J, the gap between germline ends came to 11 bases. Germline V CDR1 and CDR2: SEHNR, FQNEAQ (reference sequence). The CDR3 contains 14 residues. The DNA for the CDR3 is TGTGCCAGCAGCGCGGGACATCACAATCAGCCCCAGCATTTT. This codes for CASSAGHHNQPQHF.

This clonotype was recorded only once. J is TRBJ1-2 and V is TRBV5-6; D gene uncertain. Per germline, CDR1 SGHDT and CDR2 YYEEEE. The CDR3 runs 14 residues. V lost 0 bases, J lost 3 bases, and 9 bases lay in between. The CDR3 spells CASSLGTAYYGYTF. The CDR3 DNA is TGTGCCAGCAGCTTGGGGACGGCATACTATGGCTACACCTTC.

In its sample, this clonotype was seen many times. This chain uses TRBV11-3 with TRBJ2-7, with no clear D. CDR1 and CDR2 (germline): SGHNT, YENEEA. CDR3 length equals 12 residues. V was cut by 1 base and J by 2 bases, with 3 bases left in between. The CDR3 protein is CASSLVTYEQYF. CDR3 nucleotides: TGTGCCAGCAGCTTAGTTACCTACGAGCAGTACTTC.

The V and J genes are TRBV19 and TRBJ2-2; the D is unclear. Looked up from germline, CDR1 is LNHDA and CDR2 is SQIVND (reference sequence). With 10 bases removed from V and 2 bases from J, the gap between germline ends came to 14 bases. The CDR3 contains 14 residues. The CDR3 loop is CATRAYVNTGELFF. CDR3 sequence (DNA): TGTGCCACTAGGGCATATGTAAACACCGGGGAGCTGTTTTTT.

The V call is TRBV20-1, the J call TRBJ1-1, with D perhaps TRBD1 (6 bases). Germline V CDR1 and CDR2: DFQATT, SNEGSKA (reference sequence). The V end lost 0 bases, the J end lost 5 bases, and 19 bases lay between the germline ends. The CDR3 spans 16 residues. The CDR3 nucleotides read TGCAGTGCTAGAGAGGCCGCCCGGGGGGCTCAGACTGAAGCTTTCTTT. This gives the protein CSAREAARGAQTEAFF.

This clonotype came up a few times. The CDR3 DNA sequence: TGTGCCAGCAGCTCGCAAGCGGGGGAGCCCCTGGGCTACGAGCAGTACTTC. Its protein is CASSSQAGEPLGYEQYF. The V call is TRBV7-9, the J call TRBJ2-3; 8 bases agree with TRBD2. Gene TRBJ2-7 matches the end of the DNA better, so the J call may be wrong. There are 17 residues in the CDR3. Germline CDR1 reads SEHNR; CDR2 reads FQNEAQ (reference sequence).

This clonotype was found many times. The rearrangement uses TRBV6-1 and TRBJ2-1; TRBD1 matches at 7 bases. CDR1 and CDR2 (germline): MNHNS, SASEGT. The V gene end was trimmed by 8 bases and the J gene end by 9 bases; junction bases not matched to a gene: 16. CDR3 size: 15 residues. CDR3 bases: TGTGCCAGCGCTGAGGGGGCAGGGGCGAAAAGTGAGCAGTTCTTC. Its protein product is CASAEGAGAKSEQFF.

This clonotype has a count of ten or more. This chain uses TRBV12-3 or TRBV12-4 with TRBJ1-2; 7 bases line up with TRBD1. This CDR3 is 14 amino acids long. V was clipped by 2 bases and J by 4 bases; unmatched bases: 4. The CDR3 protein is CASSLTGVGYGYTF. DNA of the CDR3: TGTGCCAGCAGTTTAACAGGGGTCGGCTATGGCTACACCTTC.

This clonotype was counted between two and nine times. V and J are TRBV25-1 and TRBJ2-1; D might be TRBD1 (5 bases). Germline V gene data show CDR1 as MGHDK and CDR2 as SYGVNS. Trimming shortened V by 0 bases and J by 8 bases, and 17 bases separated the two germline ends. CDR3 length: 16 residues. CDR3 DNA: TGTGCCAGCAGTGAATATAGGGCAGGGTTGATTTATGAGCAGTTCTTC. Residues: CASSEYRAGLIYEQFF.

CDR3 residues: CSARVVNTEAFF. In DNA, the CDR3 is TGCAGTGCTAGAGTGGTGAACACTGAAGCTTTCTTT. The genes are TRBV20-1 and TRBJ1-1; D remains unclear. This CDR3 is 12 amino acids long. The V gene lost 1 base and the J gene lost 0 bases, with 3 bases spanning the gap. The germline gives CDR1 DFQATT, CDR2 SNEGSKA (reference sequence).

This rearrangement joins TRBV5-1 to TRBJ2-1, with TRBD1 matching over 8 bases. This CDR3 comprises 13 residues. V trimming: 3 bases; J trimming: 6 bases; junction bases outside the gene matches: 2. CDR1 is SGHRS, CDR2 YFSETQ, per germline. The CDR3 bases are TGCGCCAGCAGCTCGGACAGGGCCAATGAGCAGTTCTTC. The encoded protein is CASSSDRANEQFF.

This clonotype was seen repeatedly, ten times or more. This rearrangement joins TRBV2 to TRBJ1-2, with D uncertain. Between the trimmed V and J ends, which lost 10 bases and 4 bases, there was a span of 16 bases. CDR1 is SNHLY and CDR2 is FYNNEI in the germline V gene. The CDR3 has 13 amino acids. The CDR3: CATGLKSSYGYTF. The DNA for the CDR3 is TGTGCCACAGGCCTAAAATCAAGCTATGGCTACACCTTC.

This chain joins TRBV12-3 or TRBV12-4 and TRBJ2-3, with 8 nucleotides matching TRBD2. Trimming removed 11 bases from V and 6 bases from J; junction bases left unmatched: 7. This CDR3 contains 12 residues. CDR3 DNA: TGTGCCTCCCAAACTAGCGGCGATACGCAGTATTTT. This codes for CASQTSGDTQYF.